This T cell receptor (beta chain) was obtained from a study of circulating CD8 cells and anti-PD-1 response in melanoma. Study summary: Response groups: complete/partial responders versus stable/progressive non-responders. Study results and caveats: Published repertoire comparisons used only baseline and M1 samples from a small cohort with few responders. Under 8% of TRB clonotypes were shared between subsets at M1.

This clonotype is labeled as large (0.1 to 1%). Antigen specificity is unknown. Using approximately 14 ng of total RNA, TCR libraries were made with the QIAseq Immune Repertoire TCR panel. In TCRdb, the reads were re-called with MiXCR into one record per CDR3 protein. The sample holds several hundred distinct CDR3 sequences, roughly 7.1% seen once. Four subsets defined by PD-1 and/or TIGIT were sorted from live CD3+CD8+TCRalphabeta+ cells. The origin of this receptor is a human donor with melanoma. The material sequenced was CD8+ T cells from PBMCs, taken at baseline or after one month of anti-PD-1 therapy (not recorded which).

This chain's CDR3 is CASSLLLAGGVTGELFF. The CDR3 region has the DNA TGTGCCAGCAGTTTACTACTAGCGGGAGGGGTCACCGGGGAGCTGTTTTTT. The chain carries TRBV28 and TRBJ2-2; 13 nucleotides align to TRBD2. Losses at the gene ends were 2 bases for V and 4 bases for J; bases not matched to a gene: 4. The CDR3 has 17 residues. CDR1 and CDR2 (germline): MDHEN, SYDVKM.